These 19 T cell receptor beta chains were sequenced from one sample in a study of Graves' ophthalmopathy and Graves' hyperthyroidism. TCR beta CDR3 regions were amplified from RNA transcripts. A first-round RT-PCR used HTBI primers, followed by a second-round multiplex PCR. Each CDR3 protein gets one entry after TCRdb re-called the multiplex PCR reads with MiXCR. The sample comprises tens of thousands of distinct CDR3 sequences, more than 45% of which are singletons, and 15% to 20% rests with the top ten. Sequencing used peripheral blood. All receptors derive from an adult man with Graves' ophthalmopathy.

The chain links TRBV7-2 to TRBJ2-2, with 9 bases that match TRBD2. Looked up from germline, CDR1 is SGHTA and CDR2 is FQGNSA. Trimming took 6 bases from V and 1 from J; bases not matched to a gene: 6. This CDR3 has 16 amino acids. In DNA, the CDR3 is TGTGCCAGCAGTCAAGCACTAGCGGGGAACACCGGGGAGCTGTTTTTT. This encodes CASSQALAGNTGELFF.

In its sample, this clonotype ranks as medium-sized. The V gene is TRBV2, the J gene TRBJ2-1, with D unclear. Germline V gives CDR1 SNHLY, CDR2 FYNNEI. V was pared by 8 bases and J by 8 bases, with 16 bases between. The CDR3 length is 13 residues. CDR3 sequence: CASRFGQVDEQFF. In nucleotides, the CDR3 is TGTGCCAGCCGGTTCGGCCAGGTCGATGAGCAGTTCTTC.

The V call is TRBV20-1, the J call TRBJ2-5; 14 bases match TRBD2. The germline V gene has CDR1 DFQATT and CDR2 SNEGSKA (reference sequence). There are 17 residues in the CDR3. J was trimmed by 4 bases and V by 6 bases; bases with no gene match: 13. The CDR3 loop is CSADQSKTSGRGETQYF. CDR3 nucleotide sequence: TGCAGTGCCGACCAATCTAAGACTAGCGGGAGGGGAGAGACCCAGTACTTC.

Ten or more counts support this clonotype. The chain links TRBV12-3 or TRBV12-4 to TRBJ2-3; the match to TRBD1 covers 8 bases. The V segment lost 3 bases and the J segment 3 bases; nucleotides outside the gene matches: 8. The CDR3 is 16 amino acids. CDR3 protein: CASSFTGRGRTDTQYF. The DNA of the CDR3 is TGTGCCAGCAGTTTTACCGGCAGGGGGCGTACAGATACGCAGTATTTT.

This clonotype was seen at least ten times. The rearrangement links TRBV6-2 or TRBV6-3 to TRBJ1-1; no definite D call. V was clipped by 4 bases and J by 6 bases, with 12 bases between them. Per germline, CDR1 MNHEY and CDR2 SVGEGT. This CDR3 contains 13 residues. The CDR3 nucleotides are TGTGCCAGCAGTTGGACGGTCGGGTCTGAAGCTTTCTTT. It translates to CASSWTVGSEAFF.

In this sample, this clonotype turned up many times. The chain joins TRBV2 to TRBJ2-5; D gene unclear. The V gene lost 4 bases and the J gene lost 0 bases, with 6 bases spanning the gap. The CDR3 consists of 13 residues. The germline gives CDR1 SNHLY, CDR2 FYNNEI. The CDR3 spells CASSARYQETQYF. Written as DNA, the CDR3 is TGTGCCAGCAGTGCACGGTACCAAGAGACCCAGTACTTC.

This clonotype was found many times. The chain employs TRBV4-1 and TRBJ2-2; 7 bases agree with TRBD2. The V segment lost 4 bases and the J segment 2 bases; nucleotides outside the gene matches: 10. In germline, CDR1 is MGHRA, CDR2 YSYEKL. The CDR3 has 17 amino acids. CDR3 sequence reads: CASSRSAQRGNTGELFF. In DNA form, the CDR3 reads TGCGCCAGCAGCCGGTCTGCGCAGCGGGGAAACACCGGGGAGCTGTTTTTT.

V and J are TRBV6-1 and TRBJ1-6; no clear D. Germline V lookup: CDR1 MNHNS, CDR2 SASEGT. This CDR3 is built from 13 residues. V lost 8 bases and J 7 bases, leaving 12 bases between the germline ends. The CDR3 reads CASEKEDNSPLHF. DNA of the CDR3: TGTGCCAGCGAGAAGGAGGACAATTCACCCCTCCACTTT.

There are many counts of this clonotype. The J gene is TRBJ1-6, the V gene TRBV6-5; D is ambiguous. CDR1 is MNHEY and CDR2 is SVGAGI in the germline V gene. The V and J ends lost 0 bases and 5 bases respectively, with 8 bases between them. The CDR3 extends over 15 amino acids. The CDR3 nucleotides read TGTGCCAGCAGTTACTCGAGTGGGCATAATTCACCCCTCCACTTT. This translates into CASSYSSGHNSPLHF.

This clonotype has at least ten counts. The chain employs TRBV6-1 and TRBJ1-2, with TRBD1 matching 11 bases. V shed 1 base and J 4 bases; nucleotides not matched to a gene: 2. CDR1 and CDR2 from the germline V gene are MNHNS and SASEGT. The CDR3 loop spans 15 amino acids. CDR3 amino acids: CASSEGTGGGYGYTF. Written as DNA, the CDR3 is TGTGCCAGCAGTGAAGGGACAGGGGGCGGCTATGGCTACACCTTC.

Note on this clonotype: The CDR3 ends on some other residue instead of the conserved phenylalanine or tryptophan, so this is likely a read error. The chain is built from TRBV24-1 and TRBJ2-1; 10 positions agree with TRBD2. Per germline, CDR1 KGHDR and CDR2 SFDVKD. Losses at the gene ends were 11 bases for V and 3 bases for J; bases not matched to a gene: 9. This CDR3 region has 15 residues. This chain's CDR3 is CANKEAGGDYNEQFL. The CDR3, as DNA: TGTGCCAACAAGGAAGCGGGGGGGGACTACAATGAGCAGTTCCTC.

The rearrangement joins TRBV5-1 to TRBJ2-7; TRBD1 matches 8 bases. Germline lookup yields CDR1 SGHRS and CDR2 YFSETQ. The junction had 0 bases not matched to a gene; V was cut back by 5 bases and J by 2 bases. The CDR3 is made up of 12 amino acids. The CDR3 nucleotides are TGCGCCAGCAGGACAGGGGCCTACGAGCAGTACTTC. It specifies CASRTGAYEQYF.

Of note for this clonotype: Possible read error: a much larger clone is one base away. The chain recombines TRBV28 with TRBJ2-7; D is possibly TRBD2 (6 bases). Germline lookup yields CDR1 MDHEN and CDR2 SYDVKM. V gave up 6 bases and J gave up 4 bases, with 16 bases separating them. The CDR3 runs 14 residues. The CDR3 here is CASSPTTRVYEQYF. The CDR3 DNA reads TGTGCCAGCAGCCCAACGACTAGAGTGTACGAGCAGTACTTC.

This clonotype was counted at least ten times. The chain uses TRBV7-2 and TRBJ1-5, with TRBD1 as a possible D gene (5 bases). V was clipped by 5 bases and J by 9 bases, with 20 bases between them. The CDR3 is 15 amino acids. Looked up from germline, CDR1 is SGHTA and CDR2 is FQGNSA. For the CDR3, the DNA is TGTGCCAGCAGCGATAGCCCCCCGACAGTTTCGCCCCAGCATTTT. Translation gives CASSDSPPTVSPQHF.

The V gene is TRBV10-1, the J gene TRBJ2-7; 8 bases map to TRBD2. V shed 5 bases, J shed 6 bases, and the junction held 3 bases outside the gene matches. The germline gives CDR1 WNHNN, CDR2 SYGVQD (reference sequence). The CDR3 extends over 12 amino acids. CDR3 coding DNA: TGCGCCAGCAGTCTTCTAGCGGGCGAGCAGTACTTC. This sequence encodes CASSLLAGEQYF.

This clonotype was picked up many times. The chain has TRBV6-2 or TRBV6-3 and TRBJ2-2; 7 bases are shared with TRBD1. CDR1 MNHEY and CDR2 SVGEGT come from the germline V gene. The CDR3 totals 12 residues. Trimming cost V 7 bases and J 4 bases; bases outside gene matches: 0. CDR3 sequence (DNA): TGTGCCAGCAACAGGGGCACCGGGGAGCTGTTTTTT. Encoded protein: CASNRGTGELFF.

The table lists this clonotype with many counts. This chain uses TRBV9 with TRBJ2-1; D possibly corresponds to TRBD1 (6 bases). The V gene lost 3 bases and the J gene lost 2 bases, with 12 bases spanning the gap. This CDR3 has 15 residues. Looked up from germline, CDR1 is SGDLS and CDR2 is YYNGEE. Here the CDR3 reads CASSGPRTAYNEQFF. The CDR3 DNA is TGTGCCAGCAGCGGGCCGAGGACAGCCTACAATGAGCAGTTCTTC.

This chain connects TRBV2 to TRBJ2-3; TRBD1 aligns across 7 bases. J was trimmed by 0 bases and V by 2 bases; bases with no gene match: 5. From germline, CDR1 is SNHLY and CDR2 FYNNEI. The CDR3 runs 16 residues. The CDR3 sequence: CASSETQGKSTDTQYF. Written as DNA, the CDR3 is TGTGCCAGCAGTGAAACACAGGGGAAGAGCACAGATACGCAGTATTTT. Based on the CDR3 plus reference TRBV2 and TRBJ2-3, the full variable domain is EPEVTQTPSHQVTQMGQEVILRCVPISNHLYFYWYRQILGQKVEFLVSFYNNEISEKSEIFDDQFSVERPDGSNFTLKIRSTKLEDSAMYFCASSETQGKSTDTQYFGPGTRLTVL.

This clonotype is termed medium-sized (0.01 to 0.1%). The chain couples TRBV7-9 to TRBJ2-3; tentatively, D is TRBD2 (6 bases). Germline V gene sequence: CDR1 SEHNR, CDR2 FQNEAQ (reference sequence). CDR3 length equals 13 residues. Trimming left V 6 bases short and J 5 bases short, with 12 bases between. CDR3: CASRLPGGDTQYF. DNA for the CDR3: TGTGCCAGCAGACTCCCCGGGGGAGATACGCAGTATTTT.